This T cell receptor beta chain was retrieved from a study of shared clonotypes between healthy human individuals. The protocol was immunoSEQ multiplex PCR, while the TCRdb copy is restricted to in-frame clones and leaves out a portion. The sample carries some 2,100,000 clones, 95% recorded once. CDR1 SGHDT and CDR2 YYEEEE come from the germline V gene. V was shortened by 0 bases and J by 6 bases, with 22 bases between the two germline ends. The CDR3 contains 18 residues. This clone was seen a single time. The chain links TRBV5-6 to TRBJ2-1, with D perhaps matching TRBD1 (6 bases). The specimen sequenced was naive CD4+ T cells sorted from blood. Subset: CD45RA+ positively selected. This receptor was identified in a man between 18 and 29 years old in good health. The CDR3 DNA follows: TGTGCCAGCAGCTTGGCATTACCCCGCAGGGGCACAAGCAATGAGCAGTTCTTC. This gives the protein CASSLALPRRGTSNEQFF.